This entry features one T cell receptor (beta chain) sequence. Original processing notes: Estimates of nucleated cell counts were drawn from the amplification of reference gene primers. TCRdb's table, derived via immunoSEQ multiplex PCR, lists solely in-frame clones and lacks some. V and J calls and clone size follow that table, whereas D and trimming were derived from the DNA. The sample includes 80,000 to 95,000 clones, approximately 90% seen only once; the top ten take 2.5% to 3.5%. The source of the sample is a study of blood T cell repertoires in COVID-19. For the study at large: PBMCs, B-cell-depleted T cells, or T cells provided the cDNA or gDNA that made up the material.

Germline lookup yields CDR1 SGHKS and CDR2 YYEKEE (reference sequence). V was clipped by 0 bases and J by 2 bases, with 8 bases between them. The CDR3 covers 15 residues. The chain employs TRBV5-5 and TRBJ2-2, with a weak D call TRBD2 (6 bases). Specimen: peripheral blood. The receptor was derived from a woman in her forties or fifties with active or convalescent COVID-19. CDR3 in amino acids: CASSLDGGNTGELFF. The CDR3 DNA follows: TGTGCCAGCAGCTTGGACGGGGGAAACACCGGGGAGCTGTTTTTT.